Listed below are T cell receptor beta chains from one sample, sequenced in a study of cytomegalovirus exposure and HLA in healthy donors. The table came from immunoSEQ multiplex PCR; TCRdb's copy has only in-frame clones and leaves some out. This table has a few hundred thousand clones, roughly 89% appearing once. The sequenced sample was PBMCs. These receptors were taken from a woman between 18 and 29 years old in good health and CMV-seronegative. The CDR3 runs from the conserved cysteine through the conserved F or W. D genes are given only for firm matches. Expanded clones are given a class, and other clones once, few, many or no size at all.

D gene,clone size,V gene,J gene,CDR3 protein,CDR3 DNA
TRBD1,.,TRBV18,TRBJ2-1,CASSPQGAADIHEQFF,TGTGCCAGCTCACCCCAGGGGGCCGCTGATATCCATGAGCAGTTCTTC
TRBD1,once,TRBV19,TRBJ1-2,CASKDRGLKYGYTF,TGTGCCAGCAAGGACAGGGGGCTTAAATATGGCTACACCTTC
.,.,TRBV19,TRBJ1-5,CASSPLWTAFSNQPQHF,TGTGCCAGTAGTCCACTGTGGACTGCATTCAGCAATCAGCCCCAGCATTTT
.,few,TRBV5-1,TRBJ1-2,CASSEPGTVYGYTF,TGCGCCAGCAGCGAGCCTGGGACTGTCTATGGCTACACCTTC
.,.,TRBV28,TRBJ2-1,CASSRGGQAYNEQFF,TGTGCCAGCAGCCGCGGGGGACAGGCATACAATGAGCAGTTCTTC
TRBD2,many,TRBV4-3,TRBJ2-1,CASSQQLAGDYNEQFF,TGCGCCAGCAGCCAACAGCTAGCGGGGGACTACAATGAGCAGTTCTTC
TRBD2,.,TRBV29-1,TRBJ2-1,CSVGGLADNEQFF,TGCAGCGTGGGGGGACTAGCGGACAATGAGCAGTTCTTC
.,.,TRBV29-1,TRBJ2-1,CSVDGINYNEQFF,TGCAGCGTTGACGGGATTAACTACAATGAGCAGTTCTTC
.,.,TRBV28,TRBJ1-5,CASSLPTGEQPQHF,TGTGCCAGCAGTTTACCGACAGGAGAACAGCCCCAGCATTTT
TRBD1,.,TRBV30,TRBJ2-7,CAWSRDSYEQYF,TGTGCCTGGAGTAGGGACAGCTACGAGCAGTACTTC
TRBD2,.,TRBV6-1,TRBJ2-7,CASSGLAWATLSYEQYF,TGTGCCAGCAGTGGACTAGCGTGGGCGACTTTGTCCTACGAGCAGTACTTC
.,.,TRBV29-1,TRBJ1-5,CSVGRGGDQPQHF,TGCAGCGTTGGTCGAGGGGGGGATCAGCCCCAGCATTTT
TRBD1,.,TRBV7-2,TRBJ1-5,CASSRGQPLQPQHF,TGTGCCAGCAGCCGGGGACAGCCCCTCCAGCCCCAGCATTTT
.,.,TRBV27,TRBJ2-1,CASSLGSGAYNEQFF,TGTGCCAGCAGTTTGGGCTCGGGGGCCTACAATGAGCAGTTCTTC
TRBD1,once,TRBV6-1,TRBJ1-2,CASTTGGGYGYTF,TGTGCCAGCACAACAGGGGGCGGCTATGGCTACACCTTC
TRBD1,once,TRBV5-6,TRBJ2-5,CASSRDRERTQYF,TGTGCCAGCAGTCGGGACAGGGAGAGGACCCAGTACTTC
TRBD2,.,TRBV7-6,TRBJ2-7,CASSPSGRIEQYF,TGTGCCAGCAGCCCCAGCGGGAGAATCGAGCAGTACTTC
TRBD1,few,TRBV19,TRBJ1-3,CATAQGAAGNTIYF,TGTGCCACTGCCCAGGGGGCTGCGGGAAACACCATATATTTT
TRBD1,.,TRBV7-2,TRBJ1-1,CASSLDRGLGTEAFF,TGTGCCAGCAGCTTAGACAGGGGGCTGGGAACTGAAGCTTTCTTT
.,.,TRBV6-5,TRBJ1-2,CASSSQALYGYTF,TGTGCCAGCAGTTCACAGGCTCTCTATGGCTACACCTTC
TRBD1,once,TRBV27,TRBJ2-2,CASRQSGTGSGELFF,TGTGCCAGCAGACAATCCGGGACAGGGTCCGGGGAGCTGTTTTTT
TRBD2,.,TRBV5-4,TRBJ2-1,CASSFRAGGDHEQFF,TGTGCCAGCAGCTTCCGAGCGGGAGGAGACCATGAGCAGTTCTTC
TRBD1,.,TRBV6-5,TRBJ1-3,CASSLTGVSGNTIYF,TGTGCCAGCAGTCTTACAGGGGTCTCTGGAAACACCATATATTTT
.,.,TRBV7-6,TRBJ2-2,CASSLGSGNSGELFF,TGTGCCAGCAGCTTAGGGTCGGGGAACTCCGGGGAGCTGTTTTTT
TRBD1,.,TRBV4-2,TRBJ2-7,CASSQAGTGVNEQYF,TGTGCCAGCAGCCAGGCCGGGACAGGGGTTAACGAGCAGTACTTC
.,.,TRBV6-5,TRBJ1-1,CASSYSKSGQAFF,TGTGCCAGCAGTTACTCGAAGTCAGGGCAAGCTTTCTTT
.,.,TRBV9,TRBJ1-2,CASSVVSDFYGYTF,TGTGCCAGCAGCGTAGTGTCAGACTTCTATGGCTACACCTTC
.,few,TRBV7-2,TRBJ1-2,CASRWDIYGYTF,TGTGCCAGCAGATGGGACATCTATGGCTACACCTTC
TRBD2,.,TRBV19,TRBJ2-7,CASSMALAGGYEQYF,TGTGCCAGTAGTATGGCCCTAGCGGGAGGTTATGAGCAGTACTTC
TRBD2,.,TRBV11-3,TRBJ2-2,CASSLGLAGVSGELFF,TGTGCCAGCAGCTTGGGACTAGCGGGAGTGTCCGGGGAGCTGTTTTTT
.,.,TRBV5-4,TRBJ2-5,CASSLLGAEETQYF,TGTGCCAGCAGCTTACTCGGAGCGGAAGAGACCCAGTACTTC
TRBD2,once,TRBV5-1,TRBJ2-1,CASSLVVAGGDYNEQFF,TGCGCCAGCAGCTTGGTTGTAGCGGGAGGGGACTACAATGAGCAGTTCTTC
TRBD1,.,TRBV7-2,TRBJ1-5,CASSLGDRDHQPQHF,TGTGCCAGCAGCTTAGGGGACAGGGATCATCAGCCCCAGCATTTT
.,.,TRBV7-2,TRBJ2-2,CASTAQGTGELFF,TGTGCCAGCACCGCACAGGGAACCGGGGAGCTGTTTTTT
TRBD2,.,TRBV27,TRBJ2-7,CASSLGSGTSYEQYF,TGTGCCAGCAGTTTGGGTAGCGGGACCTCCTACGAGCAGTACTTC
.,.,TRBV9,TRBJ1-2,CASSVGGNDYGYTF,TGTGCCAGCAGCGTAGGAGGGAACGACTATGGCTACACCTTC
TRBD1,few,TRBV4-3,TRBJ2-7,CASSQEGGTGAYEQYF,TGCGCCAGCAGCCAAGAGGGCGGGACAGGCGCCTACGAGCAGTACTTC